This T cell receptor (beta chain) was recovered during a study of blood T cell repertoires in COVID-19. Study background: Italy, Spain and the United States were the sources of the convalescent and acute COVID-19 samples. From T cells, B-cell-depleted T cells, or PBMCs came the material, which was cDNA or gDNA.

V shed 5 bases, J shed 3 bases, and the junction held 8 bases outside the gene matches. Germline CDR1 is MDHEN and CDR2 is SYDVKM. The length of the CDR3 is 17 residues. Under the authors' procedure: Amplification of reference gene primers was used by the study to estimate nucleated cell counts. Clones were sequenced by immunoSEQ multiplex PCR, and TCRdb holds only the in-frame ones, with some missing. Clone size and the V and J calls come from that table; the DNA yielded D and trimming. The profile shows 300,000 or so clones, nearly 90% of them singletons. Enrolled through a virtual design, the participants were between about 18 and 100 years of age and came from 24 US areas.

This sequence was found in a woman aged 45-65 years who had been exposed to COVID-19. The source material was PBMCs or T cells enriched from blood (not recorded which). This chain joins TRBV28 and TRBJ2-3; 13 nucleotides line up with TRBD2. CDR3 sequence: CASSPPGLAGRTDTQYF. CDR3 DNA sequence: TGTGCCAGCAGTCCTCCGGGACTAGCGGGGAGAACAGATACGCAGTATTTT. Complete variable domain (other parts from reference TRBV28 and TRBJ2-3): DVKVTQSSRYLVKRTGEKVFLECVQDMDHENMFWYRQDPGLGLRLIYFSYDVKMKEKGDIPEGYSVSREKKERFSLILESASTNQTSMYLCASSPPGLAGRTDTQYFGPGTRLTVL.